This T cell receptor beta chain stems from a study of blood T cell repertoires in COVID-19. V lost 5 bases and J lost 2; bases outside the gene matches: 2. In germline, CDR1 is LNHDA, CDR2 SQIVND (reference sequence). The CDR3 contains 13 residues. The repertoire was sequenced with immunoSEQ multiplex PCR; TCRdb's copy has only in-frame clones and lacks some. Here the sample spans 50,000 to 60,000 clones, less than 90% being singletons. This clonotype was sampled from a human donor in a cohort sampled during active COVID-19. This chain joins TRBV19 and TRBJ2-5; 7 bases match TRBD2. The sequenced sample consisted of peripheral blood. The CDR3 sequence: CASSLSGQETQYF. CDR3 DNA sequence: TGTGCCAGTAGTCTTAGCGGGCAAGAGACCCAGTACTTC.